This T cell receptor (beta chain) emerged from a study of blood T cells in healthy people across ages. Whole-study context: For every two T cells, template switching captured about one barcoded beta molecule. Regarding the study as a whole: The unknown donor CMV status may have confounded expanded clonotype changes. PBMC samples, being unsorted, prevented any conclusive comparison of naive and antigen-experienced cells.

CDR1 LGHNA and CDR2 YSLEER come from the germline V gene. This CDR3 spans 13 amino acids. V was trimmed by 4 bases and J by 4 bases, leaving 9 bases between them. With respect to this clonotype: Its antigen is undetermined.

PCR was performed a second time for about 6 to 11 cycles using a sample-barcoded 5' primer and a J-beta primer mix. TCRdb re-analysed the 5' RACE reads in MiXCR, keeping a single row per CDR3 protein. Found here are over 1,200,000 distinct CDR3 sequences, approximately 59% of them singletons; the top ten hold over 6.5%. The sample comprised blood. The V and J genes are TRBV4-3 and TRBJ2-3, with D possibly being TRBD2 (5 bases). The TCR originated in a man younger than 35 in good health. CDR3 DNA sequence: TGCGCCAGCAGCCTTGACGGGGCAGATACGCAGTATTTT. Its translation: CASSLDGADTQYF.